These 5 T cell receptor beta chains were sequenced from one sample in a study of glioma-infiltrating T cells after dendritic cell vaccination. Time point described: after dendritic cell vaccination, including at tumor progression/relapse. The data were produced by immunoSEQ multiplex PCR, yet TCRdb's version contains in-frame clones alone and is incomplete. The table records 99,000 or so clones, around 90% of them present only once. Here the sequenced sample was blood, taken after dendritic cell vaccination. The receptors derive from a human donor with glioblastoma.

The chain links TRBV29-1 to TRBJ2-3; 8 bases map to TRBD2. Germline lookup yields CDR1 SQVTM and CDR2 ANQGSEA. CDR3 size: 14 residues. Trimming at V came to 7 bases and at J to 2 bases, leaving 8 bases not matched to a gene. Here the CDR3 reads CSAGGAQPTDTQYF. CDR3 DNA: TGCAGCGCCGGGGGGGCTCAGCCCACAGATACGCAGTATTTT.

This clone was counted a single time. This chain links TRBV19 with TRBJ2-1; 8 bases map to TRBD2. With 2 bases clipped from V and 2 bases from J, the junction kept 5 bases outside the gene matches. Germline V gene sequence: CDR1 LNHDA, CDR2 SQIVND (reference sequence). There are 16 residues in the CDR3. The DNA for the CDR3 is TGTGCCAGTAGTATATATGCGGGGGGCCCCTACAATGAGCAGTTCTTC. This encodes CASSIYAGGPYNEQFF.

This chain connects TRBV18 to TRBJ2-7; D perhaps matches TRBD2 (6 bases). CDR3 length equals 15 residues. Per germline, CDR1 KGHSH and CDR2 LQKENI. Deletions cut 6 bases from V and 5 bases from J, with 20 bases between. For the CDR3, the DNA is TGTGCCAGCTCCTTGCTGTGGCGGGGATTCGACGAGCAGTACTTC. As protein: CASSLLWRGFDEQYF.

The chain employs TRBV5-1 and TRBJ2-1, with TRBD1 as a possible D gene (6 bases). The CDR3 length is 12 residues. Per germline, CDR1 SGHRS and CDR2 YFSETQ. Trimming shortened V by 4 bases and J by 8 bases, and 10 bases separated the two germline ends. CDR3 region: CASSVDRYEQFF. CDR3 sequence (DNA): TGCGCCAGCAGCGTCGACAGGTATGAGCAGTTCTTC.

The V and J genes are TRBV9 and TRBJ1-2; tentative D call: TRBD1 (5 bases). The V gene's germline CDR1 is SGDLS and CDR2 YYNGEE. This CDR3 has 13 amino acids. V shed 7 bases and J shed 7 bases, with 17 bases lying between them. CDR3 residues: CASATSGHGGYTF. For the CDR3, the DNA is TGTGCCAGCGCCACGTCAGGACATGGTGGCTACACCTTC. Based on the CDR3 plus reference TRBV9 and TRBJ1-2, the full variable domain is DSGVTQTPKHLITATGQRVTLRCSPRSGDLSVYWYQQSLDQGLQFLIQYYNGEERAKGNILERFSAQQFPDLHSELNLSSLELGDSALYFCASATSGHGGYTFGSGTRLTVV.